This TCR beta chain was identified during a study of regulatory T cells in long-lasting Graves disease. On the study more broadly: Under 3 months of antithyroid drugs had been taken by newly diagnosed Graves' patients.

This CDR3 region has 16 residues. Trimming removed 2 bases at V and 4 bases at J, with 15 bases between. Per germline, CDR1 GTSNPN and CDR2 SVGIG (reference sequence). Sequencing libraries for TCR beta were prepared with iRepertoire HTBI primers and Arm-PCR of CDR3 regions. TCRdb called the multiplex PCR reads again in MiXCR, with one record for every CDR3 protein. The sample has a few hundred thousand distinct CDR3 sequences; 13% are singletons. Time point noted: newly diagnosed GD, antithyroid drugs for less than 3 months. With RNA extracted from PBMCs as input, the TCR library was made. As concerns this clonotype: Its antigen is unidentified.

Notes on the study in general: With persistent disease, TRBV28, TRBJ1-2 and TRBJ2-5 were the favored segments.

The same specimen was also included in a second study, on T cells in Graves' hyperthyroidism and ophthalmopathy. That study reports: Over 18 months, lack of ophthalmopathy progression marked Graves' hyperthyroidism as stable. Most thyroid-expanded clonotypes above 0.001 were also found in blood.

This chain links TRBV30 with TRBJ2-6; possible D gene TRBD1, 6 bases. This clonotype originated in a man aged 30 to 45 with Graves disease. The sample here was peripheral blood mononuclear cells (PBMCs), taken at new diagnosis, from a patient treated with antithyroid drugs. Written as DNA, the CDR3 is TGTGCCTGGAGTCATCCGGGACACGAGGGGGCCAACGTCCTGACTTTC. Translated, it gives CAWSHPGHEGANVLTF. Filled out from reference TRBV30 and TRBJ2-6, the complete variable domain reads SQTIHQWPATLVQPVGSPLSLECTVEGTSNPNLYWYRQAAGRGLQLLFYSVGIGQISSEVPQNLSASRPQDRQFILSSKKLLLSDSGFYLCAWSHPGHEGANVLTFGAGSRLTVL.